One sample yielded the 27 T cell receptor beta chains listed below, sequenced in a study of Graves' ophthalmopathy and Graves' hyperthyroidism. RNA transcripts provided the template for amplifying TCR beta CDR3 regions. The first-round RT-PCR employed HTBI primers together with the Qiagen OneStep RT-PCR kit. A multiplex PCR was then performed as the second round. TCRdb redid the calling of the multiplex PCR reads with MiXCR, one entry per CDR3 protein. The sample records about 400,000 distinct CDR3 sequences, 15% being singletons. What was sequenced was peripheral blood. The receptors shown here come from a woman aged 18-29 years with stable Graves' hyperthyroidism.

Remarks on this clonotype: The CDR3 end shows no conserved phenylalanine or tryptophan, and so a read error is likely. J is TRBJ2-2 and V is TRBV12-3 or TRBV12-4; D gene ambiguous. The CDR3 runs to 14 residues. The germline V and J ends were trimmed by 6 bases and 3 bases, with 11 bases remaining between them. In DNA form, the CDR3 reads TGTGCCAGCAGCTTTCAGCAAGACACCGGGGAGCTGTTTTAT. Translating gives CASSFQQDTGELFY.

This clonotype was seen repeatedly, ten times or more. The chain links TRBV18 to TRBJ2-5; TRBD1 might be the D (5 bases). Deletions cut 3 bases from V and 3 bases from J, with 8 bases between. This CDR3 has 13 residues. The germline V gene has CDR1 KGHSH and CDR2 LQKENI. The CDR3 here is CASSPRAEETQYF. Here the CDR3 DNA reads TGTGCCAGCTCACCCAGGGCGGAAGAGACCCAGTACTTC.

Many counts were recorded for this clonotype. The chain combines TRBV20-1 with TRBJ1-1; 10 positions agree with TRBD1. This CDR3 is 13 amino acids long. Germline V lookup: CDR1 DFQATT, CDR2 SNEGSKA (reference sequence). V lost 3 bases, J lost 6 bases, and 4 bases stayed unmatched. The CDR3 protein is CSARGQGLSEAFF. The CDR3 bases are TGCAGTGCTAGGGGACAGGGGCTATCTGAAGCTTTCTTT.

A word on this clonotype: An end of the junction does not agree with germline; a read error may underlie this. The chain links TRBV6-5 to TRBJ1-6, with a possible D match to TRBD1 (5 bases). Per the germline V gene, CDR1 is MNHEY and CDR2 is SVGAGI. This CDR3 contains 15 residues. The CDR3: CASSYSGGLTSPLNF. The CDR3 DNA reads TGTGCCAGCAGTTACAGTGGGGGGTTGACATCACCCCTCAACTTT.

This clonotype was recorded at least ten times. The chain recombines TRBV7-8 with TRBJ2-4; a weak D match, TRBD2 (7 bases). The V gene's germline CDR1 is SGHVS and CDR2 FQNEAQ. This CDR3 comprises 13 residues. Trimming cost V 5 bases and J 8 bases, with 13 bases left between them. CDR3 bases: TGTGCCAGCAGCCACAGGGAGGGAGACATTCAGTACTTC. It encodes CASSHREGDIQYF.

This clonotype was found many times. The chain joins TRBV4-1 to TRBJ2-7, with D possibly matching TRBD1 (5 bases). The CDR3 runs 15 residues. Trimming removed 3 bases at V and 2 bases at J, with 14 bases between. Germline V lookup: CDR1 MGHRA, CDR2 YSYEKL. CDR3 region: CASSQRVGVPYEQYF. CDR3 bases: TGCGCCAGCAGCCAGCGTGTAGGGGTACCCTACGAGCAGTACTTC.

In the case of this clonotype: Here the CDR3 omits its conserved ending phenylalanine or tryptophan, so a read error is the likely source. The chain joins TRBV11-2 to TRBJ2-2; D not certain. V was cut by 1 base and J by 5 bases, with 5 bases left in between. Germline assignment: CDR1 SGHAT and CDR2 FQNNGV. CDR3 size: 13 residues. The CDR3, as DNA: TGTGCCAGCAGCTTAGTAGGGACCGGGGAGCTGTTTTTG. It specifies CASSLVGTGELFL.

There are many counts of this clonotype. The genes are TRBV6-1 and TRBJ1-2; D is ambiguous. CDR1 MNHNS and CDR2 SASEGT come from the germline V gene. There are 13 residues in the CDR3. V lost 1 base, J lost 12 bases, and 15 bases lay in between. This CDR3 reads CASSEVFIAKDTF. CDR3 nucleotides: TGTGCCAGCAGTGAAGTTTTTATTGCCAAGGACACCTTC.

This chain connects TRBV20-1 to TRBJ1-3; D perhaps matches TRBD1 (5 bases). CDR3 size: 12 residues. CDR1 and CDR2 (germline): DFQATT, SNEGSKA (reference sequence). V lost 7 bases, J lost 8 bases, and 15 bases lay in between. DNA of the CDR3: TGCAGTGTGGGCAGGGACGCGGACACCATATATTTT. Its protein is CSVGRDADTIYF.

Many counts were recorded for this clonotype. A much larger clone sits a single nucleotide away, making a read error possible. The V call is TRBV12-3 or TRBV12-4, the J call TRBJ2-5, with 9 bases matching TRBD1. The CDR3 is made up of 14 amino acids. The CDR3 DNA reads TGTGCCAGCAGCTCGGACAGGGGACAAGAGACCAAGTACTTC. Protein sequence: CASSSDRGQETKYF.

In its sample, this clonotype was seen many times. V gene TRBV2 combines with J gene TRBJ2-7; 9 bases are shared with TRBD1. V was clipped by 4 bases and J by 4 bases; unmatched bases: 5. The germline CDR1 and CDR2 sequences are SNHLY and FYNNEI. CDR3 length: 14 residues. The CDR3: CASSGGQGPYEQYF. DNA for the CDR3: TGTGCCAGCAGTGGGGGACAGGGTCCTTACGAGCAGTACTTC.

This chain joins TRBV6-1 and TRBJ2-5; perhaps TRBD2 as D (6 bases). V shed 7 bases and J shed 7 bases, with 22 bases lying between them. Germline V gene lookup returns CDR1 MNHNS and CDR2 SASEGT. The CDR3 totals 15 residues. CDR3 loop: CASNFRGAQVGTQYF. CDR3 bases: TGTGCCAGCAACTTCCGCGGGGCTCAAGTGGGGACCCAGTACTTC.

This clonotype was observed at least ten times. This chain connects TRBV2 to TRBJ1-5; maybe TRBD1 (6 bases). Trimming stripped 3 bases from V and 3 bases from J, with 12 bases between. Germline lookup yields CDR1 SNHLY and CDR2 FYNNEI. The CDR3 sequence is 15 residues long. CDR3 bases: TGTGCCAGCAGTGAGGGCGGGGGCAACAATCAGCCCCAGCATTTT. It encodes CASSEGGGNNQPQHF.

This clonotype occurred many times. A junction end diverges from the germline sequence, so it may reflect a read error. The chain combines TRBV6-5 with TRBJ2-7, with 9 bases aligning to TRBD1. The CDR3 is made up of 15 amino acids. The germline V gene encodes CDR1 MNHEY and CDR2 SVGAGI. CDR3 residues: CASSSEGQGSDEQYF. CDR3 coding DNA: TGTGCCAGCAGTTCTGAGGGACAGGGCTCCGACGAGCAGTACTTC.

The table lists this clonotype with many counts. The chain joins TRBV28 to TRBJ1-2; D gene unclear. V was shortened by 6 bases and J by 2 bases, with 13 bases between the two germline ends. The germline V gene has CDR1 MDHEN and CDR2 SYDVKM. The CDR3 is 14 residues long. CDR3: CASSQNGQNYGYTF. The CDR3 nucleotides read TGTGCCAGCAGCCAAAACGGGCAGAACTATGGCTACACCTTC.

Ten or more counts support this clonotype. The chain has TRBV10-3 and TRBJ2-5; no firm D call. The CDR3 totals 14 residues. CDR1 ENHRY and CDR2 SYGVKD come from the germline V gene. Deletions cut 7 bases from V and 5 bases from J, with 17 bases between. Here the CDR3 reads CAINSQNRKETQYF. The CDR3, as DNA: TGTGCCATCAATAGCCAAAACCGTAAGGAGACCCAGTACTTC.

This clonotype was recorded at least ten times. The CDR3 reads CASSEAQGWDTEAFF. DNA for the CDR3: TGTGCCAGCAGTGAAGCACAGGGATGGGACACTGAAGCTTTCTTT. V is TRBV6-1 and J is TRBJ1-1; D is possibly TRBD1 (6 bases). The CDR3 runs to 15 residues. With 0 bases removed from V and 3 bases from J, the gap between germline ends came to 11 bases. Germline V gene lookup returns CDR1 MNHNS and CDR2 SASEGT.

V usage is TRBV20-1 and J usage is TRBJ2-5; D possibly corresponds to TRBD2 (7 bases). CDR3 length equals 13 residues. V gave up 6 bases and J gave up 3 bases, with 14 bases separating them. In germline, CDR1 is DFQATT, CDR2 SNEGSKA (reference sequence). The CDR3 DNA reads TGCAGTGCCCCTGGGGGGGCCAAAGAGACCCAGTACTTC. Protein sequence: CSAPGGAKETQYF.

At least ten counts were recorded for this clonotype. The chain joins TRBV9 to TRBJ2-7; 10 nucleotides line up with TRBD1. Germline values: CDR1 SGDLS, CDR2 YYNGEE. V was pared by 2 bases and J by 3 bases, with 5 bases of the junction left unmatched. The CDR3 runs 15 residues. In DNA form, the CDR3 reads TGTGCCAGCAGCGTTGGACAGGGGGGAAACTACGAGCAGTACTTC. It yields the protein CASSVGQGGNYEQYF. Full variable domain (remainder filled in from reference TRBV9 and TRBJ2-7): DSGVTQTPKHLITATGQRVTLRCSPRSGDLSVYWYQQSLDQGLQFLIQYYNGEERAKGNILERFSAQQFPDLHSELNLSSLELGDSALYFCASSVGQGGNYEQYFGPGTRLTVT.

This chain connects TRBV6-1 to TRBJ2-7; no reliable D call. Per germline, CDR1 MNHNS and CDR2 SASEGT. V lost 8 bases, J lost 1 base, and 15 bases lay in between. CDR3 length equals 14 residues. CDR3 loop: CASQPPGSSYEQYF. Here the CDR3 DNA reads TGTGCCAGCCAGCCACCCGGCAGTTCCTACGAGCAGTACTTC.

In its sample, this clonotype was seen a few times. The rearrangement joins TRBV10-3 to TRBJ2-2; 8 bases agree with TRBD1. The CDR3 loop spans 16 amino acids. Germline assignment: CDR1 ENHRY and CDR2 SYGVKD. The junction had 0 bases not matched to a gene; V was cut back by 0 bases and J by 0 bases. CDR3 DNA: TGTGCCATCAGTGAGTCGACAGGGGCGAACACCGGGGAGCTGTTTTTT. It encodes CAISESTGANTGELFF.

This clonotype was picked up many times. This chain links TRBV19 with TRBJ1-2; 9 positions match TRBD1. The germline V gene has CDR1 LNHDA and CDR2 SQIVND (reference sequence). The ends lost 5 bases at V and 0 bases at J; junction bases unmatched: 13. The CDR3 runs to 18 residues. Here the CDR3 reads CASSLMVGTGISNYGYTF. In DNA, the CDR3 is TGTGCCAGTAGTTTGATGGTCGGGACAGGGATCTCTAACTATGGCTACACCTTC.

This clonotype was counted many times. The CDR3 loop is CSAREGSGAQETQYF. The DNA for the CDR3 is TGCAGTGCTAGGGAGGGTAGCGGGGCTCAAGAGACCCAGTACTTC. This chain links TRBV20-1 with TRBJ2-5; 8 bases fit TRBD2. The CDR3 runs to 15 residues. Trimming took 3 bases from V and 2 from J; bases not matched to a gene: 8. From germline, CDR1 is DFQATT and CDR2 SNEGSKA (reference sequence).

This chain connects TRBV10-1 to TRBJ2-2; D gene ambiguous. CDR1 and CDR2 (germline): WNHNN, SYGVQD (reference sequence). The V end lost 6 bases, the J end lost 2 bases, and 10 bases lay between the germline ends. This CDR3 contains 14 residues. Written as DNA, the CDR3 is TGCGCCAGCAGCCTCTCAATAAACACCGGGGAGCTGTTTTTT. Residues: CASSLSINTGELFF.

The table lists this clonotype with many counts. The rearrangement joins TRBV11-3 to TRBJ2-7, with 7 bases identical to TRBD1. Germline trimming cut 6 bases from V and 2 bases from J; bases unmatched to any gene: 7. The length of the CDR3 is 14 residues. CDR1 and CDR2 (germline): SGHNT, YENEEA. This CDR3 reads CASRPTGSPYEQYF. In nucleotides, the CDR3 is TGTGCCAGCAGACCGACAGGGTCCCCCTACGAGCAGTACTTC. The variable domain in full, completed from reference TRBV11-3 and TRBJ2-7, reads EAGVVQSPRYKIIEKKQPVAFWCNPISGHNTLYWYLQNLGQGPELLIRYENEEAVDDSQLPKDRFSAERLKGVDSTLKIQPAELGDSAVYLCASRPTGSPYEQYFGPGTRLTVT.

Ten or more counts support this clonotype. The chain links TRBV5-1 to TRBJ1-1; D perhaps matches TRBD1 (5 bases). The CDR3 length is 16 residues. CDR1 SGHRS and CDR2 YFSETQ come from the germline V gene. Between the trimmed V and J ends, which lost 2 bases and 1 base, there was a span of 15 bases. CDR3 DNA: TGCGCCAGCAGCTTCACCGGGACGGAGCCGAACACTGAAGCTTTCTTT. Translating gives CASSFTGTEPNTEAFF.

J is TRBJ1-2 and V is TRBV12-3 or TRBV12-4; TRBD1 matches 12 bases. The V and J ends lost 6 bases and 8 bases, in that order; junction bases with no gene match: 16. This CDR3 is 17 amino acids long. CDR3 loop: CASSPTGTGGGGKGYTF. Written as DNA, the CDR3 is TGTGCCAGCAGCCCAACCGGGACAGGGGGCGGGGGCAAAGGCTACACCTTC.